This T cell receptor beta chain was obtained from a study of blood T cell repertoires in COVID-19. Study summary: Italy, Spain and the United States were the sources of the convalescent and acute COVID-19 samples.

CDR1 is MNHEY and CDR2 is SMNVEV in the germline V gene (reference sequence). The CDR3 is 17 residues long. J gave up 1 base and V 2 bases, and 10 bases lay outside the gene matches. Original processing notes: Estimation of nucleated cell counts was performed using reference gene primer amplification. Libraries were prepared by immunoSEQ multiplex PCR; TCRdb keeps only in-frame clonotypes and omits some of them. V and J calls and clone size are given by that table; D and trimming were obtained from the DNA. This repertoire shows around 78,000 clones, about 90% found once; its top ten account for more than 0.85%.

The sample consisted of peripheral blood. V and J are TRBV27 and TRBJ2-7; TRBD2 matches at 8 bases. This clonotype originated in a woman aged 50 to 65 in a cohort sampled during active COVID-19. For the CDR3, the DNA is TGTGCCAGCAGTTTAAGGCCCGGGATAGCGGGGTCCTACGAGCAGTACTTC. Its translation: CASSLRPGIAGSYEQYF.